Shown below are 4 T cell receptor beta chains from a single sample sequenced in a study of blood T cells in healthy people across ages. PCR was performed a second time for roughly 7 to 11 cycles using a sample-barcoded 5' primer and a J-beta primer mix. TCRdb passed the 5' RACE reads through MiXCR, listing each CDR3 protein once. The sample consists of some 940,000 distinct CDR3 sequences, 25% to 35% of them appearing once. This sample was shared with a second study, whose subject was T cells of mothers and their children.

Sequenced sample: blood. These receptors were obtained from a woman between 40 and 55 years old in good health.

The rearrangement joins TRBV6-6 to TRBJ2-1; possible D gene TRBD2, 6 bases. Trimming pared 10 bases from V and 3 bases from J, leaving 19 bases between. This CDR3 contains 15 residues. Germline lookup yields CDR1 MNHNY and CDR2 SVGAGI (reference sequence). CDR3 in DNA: TGTGCCACCCAGGGTGTGGCGGGGAACTACAATGAGCAGTTCTTC. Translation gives CATQGVAGNYNEQFF.

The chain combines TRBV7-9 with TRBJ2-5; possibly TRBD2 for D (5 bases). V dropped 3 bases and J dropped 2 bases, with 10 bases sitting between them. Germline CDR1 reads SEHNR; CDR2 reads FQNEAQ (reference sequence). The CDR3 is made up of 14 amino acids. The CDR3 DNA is TGTGCCAGCAGCTTTCGGACGGGGCAAGAGACCCAGTACTTC. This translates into CASSFRTGQETQYF.

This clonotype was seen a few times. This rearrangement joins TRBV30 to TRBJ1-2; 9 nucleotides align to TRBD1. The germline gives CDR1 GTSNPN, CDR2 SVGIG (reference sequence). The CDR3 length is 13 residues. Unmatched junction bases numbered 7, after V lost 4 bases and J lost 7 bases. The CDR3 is CAWNLQGARGYTF. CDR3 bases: TGTGCCTGGAACCTACAGGGGGCTCGTGGCTACACCTTC.

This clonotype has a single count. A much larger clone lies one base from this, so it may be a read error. CDR3 region: CSIREDREQYF. CDR3 nucleotides: TGCAGTATTAGAGAGGACAGGGAGCAGTACTTC. The chain uses TRBV20-1 and TRBJ2-7; 7 bases agree with TRBD1. From germline, CDR1 is DFQATT and CDR2 SNEGSKA (reference sequence). The CDR3 has 11 amino acids. Trimming at V came to 8 bases and at J to 7 bases, leaving 8 bases not matched to a gene.